Each of the 18 T cell receptor beta chains below was sequenced from the same sample in a study of blood T cell repertoires in COVID-19. TCRdb's table, derived via immunoSEQ multiplex PCR, lists solely in-frame clones and lacks some. This table has about 22,000 clones, roughly 84% appearing once. Input material: peripheral blood. These receptors were obtained from an elderly man with active or convalescent COVID-19.

The chain employs TRBV6-5 and TRBJ2-7; maybe TRBD2 (5 bases). V dropped 6 bases and J dropped 3 bases, with 6 bases sitting between them. This CDR3 is 11 amino acids long. Germline V gene sequence: CDR1 MNHEY, CDR2 SVGAGI. The CDR3, as DNA: TGTGCCAGCAGACGGGACTACGAGCAGTACTTC. Its translation: CASRRDYEQYF.

The gene calls are TRBV5-1 and TRBJ1-1; possibly TRBD1 for D (6 bases). Germline V gene lookup returns CDR1 SGHRS and CDR2 YFSETQ. This CDR3 is 14 amino acids long. The V end lost 1 base, the J end lost 4 bases, and 11 bases lay between the germline ends. The CDR3 reads CASSLQGQATEAFF. The CDR3 nucleotides are TGCGCCAGCAGCTTGCAGGGGCAGGCCACTGAAGCTTTCTTT.

The rearrangement joins TRBV7-8 to TRBJ1-2; a possible D gene is TRBD1 (6 bases). This CDR3 has 14 amino acids. The germline V gene has CDR1 SGHVS and CDR2 FQNEAQ. Between the trimmed V and J ends, which lost 4 bases and 7 bases, there was a span of 16 bases. The CDR3, as DNA: TGTGCCAGCAGCTCAGGGACACAGCTACTTGGCTACACCTTC. It encodes CASSSGTQLLGYTF.

CDR3 protein: CAWSSGTGGYTGELFF. The CDR3 nucleotides read TGTGCCTGGAGTTCCGGGACAGGGGGCTATACCGGGGAGCTGTTTTTT. The chain couples TRBV30 to TRBJ2-2; 12 bases align to TRBD1. J lost 5 bases, V lost 2 bases, and 6 bases had no gene match. The length of the CDR3 is 16 residues. Per germline, CDR1 GTSNPN and CDR2 SVGIG (reference sequence).

This clone has a single count. This chain connects TRBV5-1 to TRBJ1-2; TRBD1 matches 8 bases. With 6 bases clipped from V and 7 bases from J, the junction kept 5 bases outside the gene matches. This CDR3 region has 12 residues. Germline values: CDR1 SGHRS, CDR2 YFSETQ. The CDR3 spells CASTQDRAGYTF. Here the CDR3 DNA reads TGCGCCAGCACCCAGGACAGGGCTGGCTACACCTTC.

J is TRBJ2-3 and V is TRBV6-5, with D possibly being TRBD1 (5 bases). Germline loops: CDR1 MNHEY, CDR2 SVGAGI. V was pared by 9 bases and J by 6 bases, with 16 bases between. CDR3 length equals 13 residues. The CDR3 DNA reads as TGTGCCAGTCCCTCGGGCAGGGCCGATACGCAGTATTTT. This encodes CASPSGRADTQYF.

This clone appeared a few times. The chain joins TRBV7-9 to TRBJ1-1, with a possible D match to TRBD1 (6 bases). Deletions cut 5 bases from V and 4 bases from J, with 17 bases between. CDR1 is SEHNR, CDR2 FQNEAQ, per germline (reference sequence). The CDR3 loop spans 15 amino acids. DNA of the CDR3: TGTGCCAGCAGCCAGTACAGGGTATTGGTCACTGAAGCTTTCTTT. Translated, it gives CASSQYRVLVTEAFF.

Only a few counts were recorded for this clone. The chain has TRBV7-2 and TRBJ2-3; perhaps TRBD2 as D (5 bases). Germline CDR1 SGHTA, CDR2 FQGNSA. The length of the CDR3 is 15 residues. Trimming took off 5 bases at V and 2 bases at J, with 14 bases between the two ends. CDR3 residues: CASSPRVSDTDTQYF. The CDR3 DNA follows: TGTGCCAGCAGCCCTCGGGTTAGCGACACAGATACGCAGTATTTT.

V gene TRBV27 combines with J gene TRBJ2-1, with 12 bases aligning to TRBD1. Germline values: CDR1 MNHEY, CDR2 SMNVEV (reference sequence). The CDR3 has 14 amino acids. The ends lost 6 bases at V and 4 bases at J; junction bases unmatched: 1. In DNA, the CDR3 is TGTGCCAGCAGGGGACAGGGGGCGTACAATGAGCAGTTCTTC. This encodes CASRGQGAYNEQFF.

V and J are TRBV2 and TRBJ1-5; D might be TRBD1 (5 bases). CDR1 and CDR2 from the germline V gene are SNHLY and FYNNEI. The CDR3 extends over 15 amino acids. V was trimmed by 0 bases and J by 7 bases, leaving 13 bases between them. CDR3 loop: CASSEAWGGNQPQHF. The CDR3 DNA sequence: TGTGCCAGCAGTGAAGCGTGGGGGGGAAACCAGCCCCAGCATTTT.

J is TRBJ1-2 and V is TRBV3-1 (or the pseudogene TRBV3-2); maybe TRBD1 (6 bases). The CDR3 has 16 residues. Germline values: CDR1 LGHDT, CDR2 YNNKEL (reference sequence). Between the trimmed V and J ends, which lost 3 bases and 4 bases, there was a span of 18 bases. The chain's CDR3 is CASSQWWGGGGYGYTF. The CDR3 DNA reads TGTGCCAGCAGCCAGTGGTGGGGAGGGGGAGGCTATGGCTACACCTTC.

The chain has TRBV7-2 and TRBJ2-7; TRBD2 agrees at 9 bases. Looked up from germline, CDR1 is SGHTA and CDR2 is FQGNSA. The CDR3 spans 15 residues. The V segment lost 4 bases and the J segment 6 bases; nucleotides outside the gene matches: 10. DNA of the CDR3: TGTGCCAGCAGCTCTCAAGCGGGGACTAGCAGCGAGCAGTACTTC. Encoded protein: CASSSQAGTSSEQYF.

The gene calls are TRBV5-4 and TRBJ2-7; 10 positions agree with TRBD2. This CDR3 has 14 residues. Per the germline V gene, CDR1 is SGHNT and CDR2 is YYREEE (reference sequence). J gave up 5 bases and V 0 bases, and 2 bases lay outside the gene matches. The CDR3: CASSLELAGNEQYF. The CDR3 DNA follows: TGTGCCAGCAGCTTGGAACTAGCGGGAAACGAGCAGTACTTC.

The chain uses TRBV2 and TRBJ2-5; 11 bases align to TRBD2. The CDR3 spans 15 residues. V lost 6 bases, J lost 5 bases, and 8 bases stayed unmatched. Looked up from germline, CDR1 is SNHLY and CDR2 is FYNNEI. In nucleotides, the CDR3 is TGTGCCAGCAGGCTAGCGGGGGGAGTGGGGGAGACCCAGTACTTC. It translates to CASRLAGGVGETQYF.

This chain uses TRBV29-1 with TRBJ2-3; 10 bases fit TRBD2. CDR1 and CDR2 from the germline V gene are SQVTM and ANQGSEA. The CDR3 is 16 residues long. The CDR3 DNA sequence: TGCAGTGGATCCCCTCTAGCGGGGGCTAGCACAGATACGCAGTATTTT. Translated: CSGSPLAGASTDTQYF.

The chain employs TRBV18 and TRBJ2-3; 8 positions match TRBD2. Germline-derived CDR1 and CDR2 are KGHSH and LQKENI. This CDR3 contains 16 residues. V was pared by 2 bases and J by 0 bases, with 4 bases of the junction left unmatched. CDR3 protein: CASSPLAGHSTDTQYF. For the CDR3, the DNA is TGTGCCAGCTCACCATTAGCGGGACACAGCACAGATACGCAGTATTTT.

J is TRBJ2-7 and V is TRBV11-2, with D possibly TRBD1 on 5 matching bases. Trimming shortened V by 7 bases and J by 5 bases, and 21 bases separated the two germline ends. This CDR3 comprises 15 residues. Germline-derived CDR1 and CDR2 are SGHAT and FQNNGV. CDR3 region: CASNIGQGFYDEQYF. Written as DNA, the CDR3 is TGTGCCAGCAACATCGGGCAGGGCTTTTACGACGAGCAGTACTTC.

The rearrangement uses TRBV7-2 and TRBJ1-1; 7 nucleotides line up with TRBD1. V gave up 6 bases and J gave up 11 bases; unmatched junction bases: 15. Germline CDR1 is SGHTA and CDR2 is FQGNSA. CDR3 size: 14 residues. DNA of the CDR3: TGTGCCAGCAGACGAGAAGATTATAGGGACAGTGCTTTCTTT. It translates to CASRREDYRDSAFF.